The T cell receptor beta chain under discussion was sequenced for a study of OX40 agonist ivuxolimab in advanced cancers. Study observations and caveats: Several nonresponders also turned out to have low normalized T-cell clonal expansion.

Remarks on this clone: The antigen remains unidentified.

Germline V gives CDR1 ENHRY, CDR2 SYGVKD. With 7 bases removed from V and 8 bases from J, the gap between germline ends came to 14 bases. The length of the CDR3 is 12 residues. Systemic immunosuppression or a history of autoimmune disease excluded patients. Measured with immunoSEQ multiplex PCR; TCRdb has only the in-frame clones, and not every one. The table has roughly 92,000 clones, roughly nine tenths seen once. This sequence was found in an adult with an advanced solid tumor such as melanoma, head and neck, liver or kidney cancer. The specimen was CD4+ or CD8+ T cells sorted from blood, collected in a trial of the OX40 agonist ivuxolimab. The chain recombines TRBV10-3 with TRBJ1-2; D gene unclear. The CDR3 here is CAITGGGYGYTF. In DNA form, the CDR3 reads TGTGCCATCACAGGTGGAGGCTACGGCTACACCTTC.